Sequencing of this T cell receptor beta chain was carried out in a study of shared clonotypes between healthy human individuals. In the study overall: Each donor had three CD4 naive, three CD4 memory, two CD8 naive and one CD8 memory plate.

The method was immunoSEQ multiplex PCR; TCRdb's version includes in-frame clones alone and lacks a portion of them. This sample carries some 2.1 million clones, 85% to 95% of them seen once, and the ten largest clones take roughly 1.7%. This clone appeared a few times. Its target is unknown. Other nucleotide sequences in the sample specify the same CDR3. Study-wide results and caveats: Naive CD4 clonotype sharing across a few donors was 4% to 5.5%. An expected dependence of interdonor clonotype sharing on sequencing depth was noted.

Deletions cut 2 bases from V and 0 bases from J, with 7 bases between. The CDR3 contains 13 residues. CDR1 is GTSNPN, CDR2 SVGIG, per germline (reference sequence). CD45RO-negative, CCR7-selected cells formed the naive CD8 fraction, which excluded terminally differentiated effector memory CD45RA+ cells. The source of this sequence is a man aged 18 to 29 in good health. Some clones in this sample may be carry-over from other donors' samples. Sequencing input: naive CD8+ T cells from PBMCs. The chain couples TRBV30 to TRBJ1-1, with D uncertain. In nucleotides, the CDR3 is TGTGCCTGGAGTTTGACGGTGAACACTGAAGCTTTCTTT. Its translation is CAWSLTVNTEAFF.